The text below deals with one T cell receptor beta chain. What it recognizes is unknown. These data come from a study of Ad26.COV2.S vaccination and SARS-CoV-2 variants. Across the whole study: Once or twice, 56 days apart, Ad26.COV2.S was delivered intramuscularly.

CDR3 size: 15 residues. The germline V gene has CDR1 SGHTA and CDR2 FQGTGA. Deletions cut 1 base from V and 2 bases from J, with 9 bases between. Treatment indicated: roughly 20 received Ad26.COV2.S at low or high dose, single or two shots; about 5 received placebo; per-sample allocation not given. Sampling took place 63 days after the first vaccine or placebo injection. Study-wide results and caveats: Compared with placebo recipients, vaccine recipients had higher spike-specific TCR breadth. Reports say spike-specific CD8+ and CD4+ T cell responses covered substantial breadth after vaccination.

Libraries were prepared by immunoSEQ multiplex PCR; TCRdb keeps only in-frame clonotypes and omits some of them. The repertoire holds about 350,000 clones, with 65% to 90% as singletons. The rearrangement joins TRBV7-3 to TRBJ2-1; weak D call: TRBD2 (5 bases). The TCR comes from a person aged 18-60 years who received the Ad26.COV2.S COVID-19 vaccine or a placebo. The sample here was peripheral blood, taken in a trial of Ad26.COV2.S vaccine versus placebo. CDR3 sequence: CASSLIEGAYNEQFF. The CDR3 nucleotides are TGTGCCAGCAGCTTAATAGAGGGAGCCTACAATGAGCAGTTCTTC.